The entry below describes one T cell receptor beta chain. Its antigen is unidentified. This sample was included in a study of vaccination effects on CD4 cells after COVID-19. Sequenced by immunoSEQ multiplex PCR; TCRdb stores in-frame clones only, minus some. Among some 63,000 clones listed, just over 70% were seen once. The length of the CDR3 is 15 residues. CDR1 and CDR2 (germline): SEHNR, FQNEAQ (reference sequence). V was cut by 2 bases and J by 1 base, with 10 bases left in between. Isolating CD4+ T cells followed more than eight days of culture. Overall study results and limits: Vaccine-induced new clones formed most post-vaccine spike-reactive clones in convalescents.

The sample was CD4+ T cells from PBMCs cultured without peptide, taken before COVID-19 vaccination. This receptor was taken from a human donor who had a prior SARS-CoV-2 infection. The chain joins TRBV7-9 to TRBJ2-3, with D possibly being TRBD2 (5 bases). The CDR3 DNA reads TGTGCCAGCAGCTTATTGCGGACTGGCACAGATACGCAGTATTTT. Protein product: CASSLLRTGTDTQYF.